This T cell receptor beta chain was profiled in a study of cytomegalovirus exposure and HLA in healthy donors. Findings and caveats of the study: A list of around 150 TCR beta chains associated with cytomegalovirus was given. A later analysis by the authors found several of the most significant clusters apparently linked to common viral pathogens.

About this clone itself: Its antigen is still unknown.

Germline assignment: CDR1 SEHNR and CDR2 FQNEAQ (reference sequence). Deletions cut 5 bases from V and 10 bases from J, with 9 bases between. This CDR3 region has 12 residues. Primers included in the PCR were 60 Vbeta and 13 Jbeta primers. Sequencing was performed with immunoSEQ multiplex PCR; in TCRdb, only in-frame clones are kept and a portion is missing. The table records roughly 120,000 clones, roughly 80% of them present only once. This rearrangement joins TRBV7-9 to TRBJ1-6; D remains unclear. Specimen: PBMCs. The sequence derives from a woman aged 40 to 50 in good health and CMV-seropositive. The CDR3 nucleotides read TGTGCCAGCAGCGGACTGGGATCACCCCTCCACTTT. Encoded protein: CASSGLGSPLHF. Using reference TRBV7-9 and TRBJ1-6 for the parts outside the CDR3, the full variable domain is DTGVSQNPRHKITKRGQNVTFRCDPISEHNRLYWYRQTLGQGPEFLTYFQNEAQLEKSRLLSDRFSAERPKGSFSTLEIQRTEQGDSAMYLCASSGLGSPLHFGNGTRLTVT.